A single sample is the source of the 14 T cell receptor beta chains below, sequenced in a study of T-cell reconstitution after alpha-beta-depleted transplantation in children (dated by TCRdb to the mid-2010s). What this sample's treatment or condition label stands for: allogeneic hematopoietic cell transplantation with graft depleted of TCRalphabeta T cells and CD19 B cells. The library was prepared using PCR. TCRdb names Illumina HiSeq 2500 as the instrument used. TCR libraries were prepared with molecular barcoding, using unique molecular identifiers to normalize TCRbeta repertoire quantification. TCRdb cleaned the public reads at Q25 with fastp, built clones with MiXCR and kept in-frame beta chains. Identical CDR3 protein sequences are pooled into one entry, listed with their most common genes and DNA. The sample profile shows a few hundred thousand distinct CDR3 sequences; around 10% of them were found once. The ten largest clones capture approximately 7% of the sample.

Specimen: PBMCs, collected before TCRalphabeta/CD19-depleted stem cell transplant. The receptors were gathered from a boy under two years old with acute myeloid leukemia, due to receive a stem cell transplant.

This clonotype was detected many times. The J gene is TRBJ2-4, the V gene TRBV12-3 or TRBV12-4; 7 bases line up with TRBD2. V lost 5 bases to trimming and J lost 0 bases; unmatched junction nucleotides: 10. The CDR3 contains 17 residues. The CDR3 sequence is CASSPGLVLKAKNIQYF. DNA of the CDR3: TGTGCCAGCAGTCCAGGACTAGTTTTGAAAGCCAAAAACATTCAGTACTTC.

This clonotype was counted ten times or more. V and J are TRBV5-5 and TRBJ2-7, with 7 bases matching TRBD1. The CDR3 loop spans 15 amino acids. The germline V gene encodes CDR1 SGHKS and CDR2 YYEKEE (reference sequence). With 3 bases clipped from V and 2 bases from J, the junction kept 8 bases outside the gene matches. The CDR3 bases are TGTGCCAGCAGCTCCATGACAGGGATGCCCTACGAGCAGTACTTC. It yields the protein CASSSMTGMPYEQYF.

This clonotype was picked up many times. The chain links TRBV28 to TRBJ2-7; possible D gene TRBD1, 6 bases. In germline, CDR1 is MDHEN, CDR2 SYDVKM. Trimming pared 5 bases from V and 6 bases from J, leaving 23 bases between. The CDR3 runs to 16 residues. The CDR3 bases are TGTGCCAGCAGTCCCTCTTTACAGGGTAACGGACTCGAGCAGTACTTC. Translation: CASSPSLQGNGLEQYF. Together with reference TRBV28 and TRBJ2-7, the CDR3 gives the full variable domain: DVKVTQSSRYLVKRTGEKVFLECVQDMDHENMFWYRQDPGLGLRLIYFSYDVKMKEKGDIPEGYSVSREKKERFSLILESASTNQTSMYLCASSPSLQGNGLEQYFGPGTRLTVT.

Many counts were recorded for this clonotype. The J gene is TRBJ2-3, the V gene TRBV2, with D perhaps matching TRBD1 or TRBD2 (5 bases each). This CDR3 comprises 14 residues. V lost 6 bases and J lost 0, with 10 bases in between. The V gene's germline CDR1 is SNHLY and CDR2 FYNNEI. The CDR3 DNA is TGTGCCAGCAGCTGGGACGGCAGCACAGATACGCAGTATTTT. Encoded protein: CASSWDGSTDTQYF.

The J gene is TRBJ2-5, the V gene TRBV29-1; D is unresolved. The V end was cut by 2 bases, the J end by 1 base, with 2 bases between. The CDR3 extends over 11 amino acids. Germline V lookup: CDR1 SQVTM, CDR2 ANQGSEA. Here the CDR3 reads CSVESQETQYF. The CDR3 nucleotides read TGCAGCGTTGAATCCCAAGAGACCCAGTACTTC.

This clonotype was seen ten or more times. CDR3 bases: TGTGCCAGCAGTGAAGCGCCGGACTTATACGAGCAGTACTTC. Its translation: CASSEAPDLYEQYF. V and J are TRBV6-1 and TRBJ2-7; perhaps TRBD2 as D (5 bases). The V gene's germline CDR1 is MNHNS and CDR2 SASEGT. Trimming left V 0 bases short and J 4 bases short, with 10 bases between. The CDR3 has 14 amino acids.

This clonotype was detected ten times or more. The J gene is TRBJ2-6, the V gene TRBV11-2; D not certain. CDR1 SGHAT and CDR2 FQNNGV come from the germline V gene. V dropped 7 bases and J dropped 1 base, with 5 bases sitting between them. The CDR3 totals 13 residues. CDR3 DNA sequence: TGTGCCAGCACCGAGTCTGGGGCCAACGTCCTGACTTTC. Translating gives CASTESGANVLTF.

This clonotype was detected many times. The chain couples TRBV3-1 to TRBJ2-3; D is unresolved. V was trimmed by 0 bases and J by 1 base, leaving 8 bases between them. The germline V gene encodes CDR1 LGHDT and CDR2 YNNKEL (reference sequence). The CDR3 extends over 15 amino acids. The CDR3 sequence: CASSQDLPGTDTQYF. As DNA, the CDR3 is TGTGCCAGCAGCCAAGATTTACCCGGCACAGATACGCAGTATTTT.

The sample holds a few counts of this clonotype. V gene TRBV6-2 or TRBV6-3 combines with J gene TRBJ2-1; D remains unclear. The V end was cut by 1 base, the J end by 0 bases, with 1 base between. The CDR3 is 13 amino acids. In germline, CDR1 is MNHEY, CDR2 SVGEGT. DNA for the CDR3: TGTGCCAGCAGTTACTTCTCCTACAATGAGCAGTTCTTC. As protein: CASSYFSYNEQFF.

This clonotype has only a few counts. The V gene is TRBV12-5, the J gene TRBJ2-7; TRBD1 matches 8 bases. Germline lookup yields CDR1 LGHNT and CDR2 FRNRAP. The length of the CDR3 is 17 residues. Trimming cost V 2 bases and J 5 bases; bases outside gene matches: 14. CDR3 residues: CASGLIETQGAWDEQYF. CDR3 DNA: TGTGCTAGTGGTTTGATCGAAACCCAGGGGGCTTGGGACGAGCAGTACTTC.

In this sample, this clonotype turned up many times. J is TRBJ1-5 and V is TRBV20-1, with D tentatively TRBD1 (5 bases). This CDR3 contains 16 residues. Germline CDR1 and CDR2: DFQATT and SNEGSKA (reference sequence). V was pared by 0 bases and J by 0 bases, with 12 bases between. The CDR3 protein is CSARDTRALSNQPQHF. As DNA, the CDR3 is TGCAGTGCTAGAGATACCAGGGCCCTTAGCAATCAGCCCCAGCATTTT.

CDR3 loop: CAISSDADQPQHF. The CDR3 DNA is TGTGCCATCAGTTCGGACGCTGATCAGCCCCAGCATTTT. V usage is TRBV10-3 and J usage is TRBJ1-5; D uncertain. V lost 5 bases and J 5 bases, leaving 10 bases between the germline ends. CDR1 ENHRY and CDR2 SYGVKD come from the germline V gene. The CDR3 sequence is 13 residues long.

The chain uses TRBV7-2 and TRBJ2-1; D remains ambiguous. CDR1 and CDR2 from the germline V gene are SGHTA and FQGNSA. This CDR3 region has 11 residues. Trimming pared 5 bases from V and 9 bases from J, leaving 8 bases between. CDR3 DNA: TGTGCCAGCAGCCCCTTAGGTGAGCAGTTCTTC. Residues: CASSPLGEQFF.

The rearrangement uses TRBV28 and TRBJ2-7; possibly TRBD2 for D (7 bases). Trimming shortened V by 7 bases and J by 3 bases, and 19 bases separated the two germline ends. This CDR3 has 15 residues. Germline lookup yields CDR1 MDHEN and CDR2 SYDVKM. The CDR3 here is CASTLWGGARYEQYF. For the CDR3, the DNA is TGTGCCAGCACCCTTTGGGGGGGCGCGCGCTACGAGCAGTACTTC. The whole variable domain, remainder taken from reference TRBV28 and TRBJ2-7, is DVKVTQSSRYLVKRTGEKVFLECVQDMDHENMFWYRQDPGLGLRLIYFSYDVKMKEKGDIPEGYSVSREKKERFSLILESASTNQTSMYLCASTLWGGARYEQYFGPGTRLTVT.